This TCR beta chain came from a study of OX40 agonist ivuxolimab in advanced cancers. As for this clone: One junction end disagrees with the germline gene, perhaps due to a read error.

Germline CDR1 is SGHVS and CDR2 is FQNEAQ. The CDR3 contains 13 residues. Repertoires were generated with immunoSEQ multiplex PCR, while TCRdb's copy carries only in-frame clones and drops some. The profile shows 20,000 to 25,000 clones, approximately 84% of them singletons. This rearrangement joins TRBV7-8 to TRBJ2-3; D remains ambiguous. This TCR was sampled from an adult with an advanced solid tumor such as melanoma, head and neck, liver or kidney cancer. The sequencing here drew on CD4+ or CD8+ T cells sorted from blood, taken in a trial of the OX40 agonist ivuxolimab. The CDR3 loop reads CAISRFSADTQYF. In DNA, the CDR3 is TGTGCCATCAGCCGGTTCTCGGCAGATACGCAGTATTTT.